These T cell receptor beta chains were read from a single sample in a study of blood T cell repertoires in COVID-19. Profiling relied on immunoSEQ multiplex PCR, and the TCRdb table lists in-frame clones only, not all of them. The data show 200,000 to 250,000 clones, 83% seen once. Sequencing was carried out using peripheral blood. The receptor source for this set is a human donor in a cohort sampled during active COVID-19. Each CDR3 is given with its conserved first and last residue. The D gene is left open where the match is weak. Size tells how often a clone was seen (once, few, many) or the class of an expanded clone, and some rows leave it out.

CASRYQGAEAFF TGTGCCAGCAGATACCAGGGGGCTGAAGCTTTCTTT TRBD1 TRBV27 . TRBJ1-1
CASSLTTGTGSSEQYF TGTGCCAGCAGCTTAACTACCGGGACAGGGAGTAGCGAGCAGTACTTC TRBD1 TRBV7-9 once TRBJ2-7
CASGARLAGGPLPFYNEQFF TGTGCCAGCGGGGCCCGACTAGCGGGAGGGCCTTTACCGTTTTACAATGAGCAGTTCTTC TRBD2 TRBV27 . TRBJ2-1
CAEETGNIQYF TGTGCCGAAGAAACAGGGAACATTCAGTACTTC . TRBV7-9 . TRBJ2-4
CASSYSARGTIYF TGTGCCAGCAGTTACTCGGCCCGCGGGACCATATATTTT . TRBV6-5 . TRBJ1-3
CASSPTGAQYF TGTGCCAGCAGCCCAACGGGAGCCCAGTACTTC . TRBV12-3/TRBV12-4 . TRBJ2-5
CASTRDSGANVLTF TGTGCCAGCACCCGGGACTCTGGGGCCAACGTCCTGACTTTC . TRBV7-9 few TRBJ2-6
CAWSAGRNTEAFF TGTGCCTGGAGTGCTGGCCGGAACACTGAAGCTTTCTTT . TRBV30 . TRBJ1-1
CASGLSGTIGGYTF TGTGCTAGTGGTTTGTCCGGGACAATTGGTGGCTACACCTTC . TRBV12-5 few TRBJ1-2
CASSTRSSYEQYF TGTGCCAGCAGCACAAGGAGCTCCTACGAGCAGTACTTC . TRBV28 . TRBJ2-7
CASSRGLAGLSNTGELFF TGTGCCAGCAGTCGGGGACTAGCGGGATTATCGAACACCGGGGAGCTGTTTTTT TRBD2 TRBV28 . TRBJ2-2
CASSRSGLAGYEQYF TGTGCCAGCAGTAGATCGGGACTAGCGGGCTACGAGCAGTACTTC TRBD2 TRBV6-5 few TRBJ2-7
CASSPLEQTDSEAFF TGTGCCAGCTCACCACTGGAACAGACAGACTCTGAAGCTTTCTTT . TRBV18 . TRBJ1-1
CASSKITPQRKSVNTGELFF TGTGCCAGCAGCAAAATTACCCCCCAACGTAAATCGGTGAACACCGGGGAGCTGTTTTTT . TRBV21-1 . TRBJ2-2
CAISDSDRGYQPQHF TGTGCCATCAGTGACTCGGACAGGGGCTATCAGCCCCAGCATTTT TRBD1 TRBV10-3 . TRBJ1-5
CASSLASGSGEQFF TGTGCCAGCAGCTTAGCTAGCGGGAGCGGTGAGCAGTTCTTC TRBD2 TRBV7-2 . TRBJ2-1
CASSVSGNTIYF TGTGCCAGCAGCGTCTCTGGAAACACCATATATTTT . TRBV12-3/TRBV12-4 . TRBJ1-3
CATSRGTSRSYNEQFF TGTGCCACCAGCAGGGGGACTAGCAGATCATACAATGAGCAGTTCTTC TRBD2 TRBV15 few TRBJ2-1
CASSAGTGEGGYTF TGTGCCAGCAGCGCCGGGACAGGAGAGGGGGGCTACACCTTC TRBD1 TRBV9 . TRBJ1-2
CASSILRGASYEQYF TGTGCCAGTAGTATACTCCGCGGGGCCTCCTACGAGCAGTACTTC . TRBV19 . TRBJ2-7
CASIQTMGGYGYTF TGTGCCAGCATTCAAACCATGGGGGGCTATGGCTACACCTTC . TRBV7-9 . TRBJ1-2
CASSPGGGNTIYF TGTGCCAGCAGCCCCGGTGGTGGAAACACCATATATTTT . TRBV7-9 . TRBJ1-3
CSASDTGVHTDTQYF TGCAGTGCTAGTGACACAGGGGTGCACACAGATACGCAGTATTTT TRBD1 TRBV20-1 . TRBJ2-3
CASSILAGESEQFF TGTGCCAGCAGCATACTAGCGGGGGAAAGCGAGCAGTTCTTC TRBD2 TRBV9 . TRBJ2-1
CASSEQVNTEAFF TGTGCCAGCAGTGAACAGGTGAACACTGAAGCTTTCTTT . TRBV2 . TRBJ1-1
CASNTMGGNQPQHF TGTGCCAGCAACACCATGGGCGGCAATCAGCCCCAGCATTTT . TRBV6-6 medium-sized TRBJ1-5
CASSFRLAGTGTQYF TGTGCCAGCAGTTTCAGACTAGCGGGGACGGGGACCCAGTACTTC TRBD2 TRBV27 . TRBJ2-5
CASSYSRGSGREQYF TGTGCCAGCAGTTACTCTCGTGGTAGCGGGAGAGAGCAGTACTTC TRBD2 TRBV6-5 . TRBJ2-7
CASSRQGLESYGYTF TGTGCCAGCAGTCGACAGGGCTTGGAGTCCTATGGCTACACCTTC TRBD1 TRBV2 . TRBJ1-2
CSVSLDSHLYGYTF TGCAGCGTCTCGTTAGACAGCCACCTCTATGGCTACACCTTC . TRBV29-1 . TRBJ1-2
CASNRQGHYEQYF TGTGCCAGCAATAGACAGGGGCACTACGAGCAGTACTTC TRBD1 TRBV25-1 . TRBJ2-7
CATRGTEDSSGELFF TGTGCCACGAGGGGGACGGAGGATAGTAGCGGGGAGCTGTTTTTT . TRBV10-3 . TRBJ2-2
CATSRVGSSYEQYF TGTGCCACCAGCAGAGTTGGGAGCTCCTACGAGCAGTACTTC . TRBV15 . TRBJ2-7
CASSQDPTGEITGELFF TGTGCCAGCAGCCAAGATCCGACCGGGGAGATCACCGGGGAGCTGTTTTTT . TRBV4-2 . TRBJ2-2
CASSIENSSSNQPQHF TGTGCCAGTAGTATAGAAAACAGCTCTAGCAATCAGCCCCAGCATTTT . TRBV19 . TRBJ1-5
CASSLEVGFSGRDTGELFF TGTGCCAGCAGCTTAGAAGTCGGCTTTAGCGGGAGGGACACCGGGGAGCTGTTTTTT TRBD2 TRBV11-3 . TRBJ2-2
CASSQGASTNEKLFF TGCGCCAGCAGCCAAGGGGCATCAACTAATGAAAAACTGTTTTTT . TRBV4-1 . TRBJ1-4
CASSYGGGDNYGYTF TGTGCCAGCAGTTACGGCGGCGGGGATAACTATGGCTACACCTTC . TRBV6-5 once TRBJ1-2
CASTPEGSGANVLTF TGTGCCAGCACCCCGGAGGGCTCTGGGGCCAACGTCCTGACTTTC . TRBV2 . TRBJ2-6
CASRTGGNYGYTF TGTGCCAGCAGGACAGGGGGTAACTATGGCTACACCTTC TRBD1 TRBV27 . TRBJ1-2